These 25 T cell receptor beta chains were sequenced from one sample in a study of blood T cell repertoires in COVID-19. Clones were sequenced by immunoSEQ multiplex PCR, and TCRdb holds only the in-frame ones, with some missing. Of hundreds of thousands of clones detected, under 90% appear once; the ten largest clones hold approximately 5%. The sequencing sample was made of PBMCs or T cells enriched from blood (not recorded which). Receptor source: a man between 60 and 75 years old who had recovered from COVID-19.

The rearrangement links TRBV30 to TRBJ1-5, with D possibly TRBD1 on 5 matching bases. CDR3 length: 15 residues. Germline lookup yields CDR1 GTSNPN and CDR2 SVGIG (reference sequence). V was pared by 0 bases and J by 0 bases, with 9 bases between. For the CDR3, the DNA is TGTGCCTGGAGTGTCGGCAGGGCTAGCAATCAGCCCCAGCATTTT. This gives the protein CAWSVGRASNQPQHF.

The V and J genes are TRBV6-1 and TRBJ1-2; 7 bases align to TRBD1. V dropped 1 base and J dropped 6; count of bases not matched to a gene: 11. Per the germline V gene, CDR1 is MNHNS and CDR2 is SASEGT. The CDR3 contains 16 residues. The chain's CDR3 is CASSEDPLYRGHGYTF. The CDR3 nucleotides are TGTGCCAGCAGTGAAGATCCCCTTTACAGGGGCCATGGCTACACCTTC.

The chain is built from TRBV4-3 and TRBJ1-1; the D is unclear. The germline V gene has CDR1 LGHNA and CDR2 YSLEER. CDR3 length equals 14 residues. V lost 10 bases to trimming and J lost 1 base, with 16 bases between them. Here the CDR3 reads CATPTSSGNTEAFF. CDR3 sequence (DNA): TGCGCCACCCCCACCTCCTCCGGGAACACTGAAGCTTTCTTT.

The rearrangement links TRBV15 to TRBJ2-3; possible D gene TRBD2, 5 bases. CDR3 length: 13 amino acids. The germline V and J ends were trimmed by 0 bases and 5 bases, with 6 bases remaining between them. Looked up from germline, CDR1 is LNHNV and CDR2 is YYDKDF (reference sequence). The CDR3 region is CATSRDSVDTQYF. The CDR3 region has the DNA TGTGCCACCAGCAGAGATAGCGTAGATACGCAGTATTTT.

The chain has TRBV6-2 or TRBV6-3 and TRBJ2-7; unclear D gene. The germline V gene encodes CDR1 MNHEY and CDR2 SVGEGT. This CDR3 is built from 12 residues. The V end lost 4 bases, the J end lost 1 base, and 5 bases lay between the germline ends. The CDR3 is CASSLTSYEQYF. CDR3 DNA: TGTGCCAGCAGTTTGACTTCCTACGAGCAGTACTTC.

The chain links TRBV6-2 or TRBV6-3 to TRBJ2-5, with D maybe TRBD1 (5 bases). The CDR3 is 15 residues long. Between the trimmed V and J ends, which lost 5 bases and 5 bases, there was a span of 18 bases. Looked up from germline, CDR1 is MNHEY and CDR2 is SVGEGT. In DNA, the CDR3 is TGTGCCAGCAGTGGAACCCAGGGATCAGGGGAGACCCAGTACTTC. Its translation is CASSGTQGSGETQYF.

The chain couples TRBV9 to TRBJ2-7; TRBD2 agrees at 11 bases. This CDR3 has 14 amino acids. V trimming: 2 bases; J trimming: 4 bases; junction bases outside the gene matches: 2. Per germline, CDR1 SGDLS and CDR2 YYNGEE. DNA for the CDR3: TGTGCCAGCAGCGTTCTAGCGGGAGGATACGAGCAGTACTTC. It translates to CASSVLAGGYEQYF.

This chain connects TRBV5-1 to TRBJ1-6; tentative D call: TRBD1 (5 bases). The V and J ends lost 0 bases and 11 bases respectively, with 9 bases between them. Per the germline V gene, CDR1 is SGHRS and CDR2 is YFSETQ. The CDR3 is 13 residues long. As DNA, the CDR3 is TGCGCCAGCAGCTTGGATTCGACAGCACCCCTCCACTTT. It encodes CASSLDSTAPLHF.

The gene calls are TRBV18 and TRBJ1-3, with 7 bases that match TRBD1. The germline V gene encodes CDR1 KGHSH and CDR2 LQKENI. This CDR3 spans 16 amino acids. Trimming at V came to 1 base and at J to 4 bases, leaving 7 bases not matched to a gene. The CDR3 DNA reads TGTGCCAGCTCACCACAGGGGGCGAGGAGAGGAAACACCATATATTTT. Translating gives CASSPQGARRGNTIYF.

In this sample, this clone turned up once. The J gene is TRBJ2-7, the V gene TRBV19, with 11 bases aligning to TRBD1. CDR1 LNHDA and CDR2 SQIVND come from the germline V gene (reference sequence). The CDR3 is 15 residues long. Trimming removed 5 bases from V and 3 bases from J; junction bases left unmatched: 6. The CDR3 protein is CASSSPGTGGYEQYF. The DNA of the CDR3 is TGTGCCAGTAGTTCTCCCGGGACAGGGGGCTACGAGCAGTACTTC.

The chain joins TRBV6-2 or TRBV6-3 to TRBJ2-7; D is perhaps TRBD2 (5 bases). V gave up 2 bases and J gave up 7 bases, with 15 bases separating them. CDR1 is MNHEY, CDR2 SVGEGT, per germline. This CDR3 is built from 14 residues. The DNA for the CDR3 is TGTGCCAGCAGTTACACCAGCGGTTTACGAGAGCAGTACTTC. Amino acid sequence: CASSYTSGLREQYF.

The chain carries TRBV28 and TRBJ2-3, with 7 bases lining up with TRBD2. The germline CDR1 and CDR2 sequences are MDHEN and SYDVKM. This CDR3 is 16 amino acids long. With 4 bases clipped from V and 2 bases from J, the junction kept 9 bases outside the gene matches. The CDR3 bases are TGTGCCAGCAGTTCGACGGGGGGAGGAAACACAGATACGCAGTATTTT. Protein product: CASSSTGGGNTDTQYF.

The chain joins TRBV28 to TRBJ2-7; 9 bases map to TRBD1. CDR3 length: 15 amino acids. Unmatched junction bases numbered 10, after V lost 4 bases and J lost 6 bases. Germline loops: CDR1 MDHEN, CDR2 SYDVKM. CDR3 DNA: TGTGCCAGCAGTTCCACCGGGACAGGGCCAGGCGAGCAGTACTTC. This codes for CASSSTGTGPGEQYF.

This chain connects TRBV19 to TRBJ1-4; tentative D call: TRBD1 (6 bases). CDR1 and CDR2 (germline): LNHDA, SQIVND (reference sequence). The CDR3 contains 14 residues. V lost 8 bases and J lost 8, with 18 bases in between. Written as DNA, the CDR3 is TGTGCCAGTTCCAGGACAGATTTGAAGGAAAAACTGTTTTTT. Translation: CASSRTDLKEKLFF.

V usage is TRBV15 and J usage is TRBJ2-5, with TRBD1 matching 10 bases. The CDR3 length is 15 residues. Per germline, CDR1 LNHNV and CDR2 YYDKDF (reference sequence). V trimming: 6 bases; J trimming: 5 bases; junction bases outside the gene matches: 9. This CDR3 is CATSRLTGGGETQYF. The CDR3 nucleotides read TGTGCCACCAGTAGGCTGACAGGGGGCGGCGAGACCCAGTACTTC.

DNA for the CDR3: TGTGCCAGCAGCCCCGGGACAGGGTATGCCAAAAACATTCAGTACTTC. Translating it yields CASSPGTGYAKNIQYF. The chain carries TRBV28 and TRBJ2-4, with 9 bases matching TRBD1. V lost 6 bases and J lost 1; bases outside the gene matches: 7. Per the germline V gene, CDR1 is MDHEN and CDR2 is SYDVKM. The CDR3 runs to 16 residues.

The CDR3 loop reads CASSYSRQGPTDTQYF. The DNA of the CDR3 is TGTGCCAGCAGTTACTCGAGACAGGGTCCCACAGATACGCAGTATTTT. The chain is built from TRBV6-6 and TRBJ2-3; 7 bases agree with TRBD1. Germline values: CDR1 MNHNY, CDR2 SVGAGI (reference sequence). J lost 2 bases, V lost 0 bases, and 5 bases had no gene match. The CDR3 is made up of 16 amino acids.

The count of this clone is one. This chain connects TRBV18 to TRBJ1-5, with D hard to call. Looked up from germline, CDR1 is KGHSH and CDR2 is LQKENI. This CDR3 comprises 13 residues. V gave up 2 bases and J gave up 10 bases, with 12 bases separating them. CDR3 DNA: TGTGCCAGCTCACCATCGGAGTCTCAACCCCAGCATTTT. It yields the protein CASSPSESQPQHF.

In nucleotides, the CDR3 is TGCGCCAGCAGCTTGAATCCAGGGGGAAACTATGGCTACACCTTC. It is translated as CASSLNPGGNYGYTF. The V and J genes are TRBV5-1 and TRBJ1-2; 7 bases fit TRBD1. Trimming at V came to 1 base and at J to 2 bases, leaving 5 bases not matched to a gene. Germline V gives CDR1 SGHRS, CDR2 YFSETQ. The CDR3 has 15 residues.

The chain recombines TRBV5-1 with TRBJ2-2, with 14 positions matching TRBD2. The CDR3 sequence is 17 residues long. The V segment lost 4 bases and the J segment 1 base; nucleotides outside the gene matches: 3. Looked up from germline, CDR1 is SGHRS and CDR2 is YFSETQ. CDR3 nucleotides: TGCGCCAGCAGCCCGGGGACTAGCGGGAGGAACACCGGGGAGCTGTTTTTT. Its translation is CASSPGTSGRNTGELFF.

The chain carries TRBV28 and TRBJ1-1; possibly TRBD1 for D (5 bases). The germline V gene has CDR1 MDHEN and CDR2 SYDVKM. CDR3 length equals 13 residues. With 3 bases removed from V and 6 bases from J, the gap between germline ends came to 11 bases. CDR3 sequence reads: CASSLGRDSEAFF. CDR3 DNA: TGTGCCAGCAGTTTGGGGAGGGACTCTGAAGCTTTCTTT.

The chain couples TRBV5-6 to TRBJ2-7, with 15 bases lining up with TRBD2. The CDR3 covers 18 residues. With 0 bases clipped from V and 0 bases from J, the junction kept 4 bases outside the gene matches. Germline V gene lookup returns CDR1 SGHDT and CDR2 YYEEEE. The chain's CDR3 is CASSLEGLAGGSSYEQYF. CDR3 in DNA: TGTGCCAGCAGCTTGGAGGGACTAGCGGGAGGAAGCTCCTACGAGCAGTACTTC.

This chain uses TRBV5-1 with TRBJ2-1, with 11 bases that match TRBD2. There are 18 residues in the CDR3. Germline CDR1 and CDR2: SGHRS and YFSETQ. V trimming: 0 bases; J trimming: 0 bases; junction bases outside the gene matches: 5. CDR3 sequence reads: CASSLGLAGTSSYNEQFF. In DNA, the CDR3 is TGCGCCAGCAGCTTGGGACTAGCGGGGACGAGCTCCTACAATGAGCAGTTCTTC.

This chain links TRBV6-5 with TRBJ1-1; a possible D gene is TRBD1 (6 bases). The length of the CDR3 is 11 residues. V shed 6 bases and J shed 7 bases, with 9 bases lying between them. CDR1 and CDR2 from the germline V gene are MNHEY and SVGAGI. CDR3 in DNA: TGTGCCAGCAGCAGGGGCCGTGAAGCTTTCTTT. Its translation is CASSRGREAFF.

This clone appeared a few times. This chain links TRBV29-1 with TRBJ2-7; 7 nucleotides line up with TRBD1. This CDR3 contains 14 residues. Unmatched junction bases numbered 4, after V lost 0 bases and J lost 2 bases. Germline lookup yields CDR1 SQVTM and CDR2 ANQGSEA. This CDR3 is CSVEDRGQTYEQYF. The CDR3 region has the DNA TGCAGCGTTGAAGATAGGGGACAGACCTACGAGCAGTACTTC.